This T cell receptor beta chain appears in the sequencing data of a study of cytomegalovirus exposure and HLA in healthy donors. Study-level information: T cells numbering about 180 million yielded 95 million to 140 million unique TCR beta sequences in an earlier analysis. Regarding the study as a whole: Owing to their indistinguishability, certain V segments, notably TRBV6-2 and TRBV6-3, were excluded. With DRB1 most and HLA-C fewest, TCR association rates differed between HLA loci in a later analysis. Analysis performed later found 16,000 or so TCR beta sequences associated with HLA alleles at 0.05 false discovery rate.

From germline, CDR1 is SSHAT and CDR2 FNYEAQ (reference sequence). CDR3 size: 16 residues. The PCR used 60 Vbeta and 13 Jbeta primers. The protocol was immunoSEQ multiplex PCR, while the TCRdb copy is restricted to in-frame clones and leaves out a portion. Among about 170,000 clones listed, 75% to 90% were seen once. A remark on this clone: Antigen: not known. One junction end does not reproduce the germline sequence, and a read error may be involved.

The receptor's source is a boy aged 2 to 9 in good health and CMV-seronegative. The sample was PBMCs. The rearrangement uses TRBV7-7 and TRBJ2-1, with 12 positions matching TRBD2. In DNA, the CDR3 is TGTGCTAGCAGCTTCCGACTAGCGGGAGAAATTAGTGAGCAGTTCTTC. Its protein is CASSFRLAGEISEQFF.